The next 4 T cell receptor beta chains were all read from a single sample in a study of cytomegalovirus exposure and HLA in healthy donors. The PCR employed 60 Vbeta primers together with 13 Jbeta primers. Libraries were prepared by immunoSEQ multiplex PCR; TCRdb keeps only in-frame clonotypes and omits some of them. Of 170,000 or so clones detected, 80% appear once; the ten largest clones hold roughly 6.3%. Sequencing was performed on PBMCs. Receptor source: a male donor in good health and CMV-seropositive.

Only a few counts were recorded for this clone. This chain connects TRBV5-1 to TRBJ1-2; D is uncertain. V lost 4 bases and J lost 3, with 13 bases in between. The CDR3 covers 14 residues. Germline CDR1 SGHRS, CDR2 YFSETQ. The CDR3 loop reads CASSAADWDYGYTF. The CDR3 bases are TGCGCCAGCAGCGCGGCCGATTGGGACTATGGCTACACCTTC.

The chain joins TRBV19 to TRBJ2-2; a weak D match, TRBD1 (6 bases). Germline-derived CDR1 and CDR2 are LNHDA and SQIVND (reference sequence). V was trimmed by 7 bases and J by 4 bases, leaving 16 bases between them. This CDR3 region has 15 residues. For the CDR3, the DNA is TGTGCCAGTATGGGGACACTCGGTGGCACCGGGGAGCTGTTTTTT. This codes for CASMGTLGGTGELFF.

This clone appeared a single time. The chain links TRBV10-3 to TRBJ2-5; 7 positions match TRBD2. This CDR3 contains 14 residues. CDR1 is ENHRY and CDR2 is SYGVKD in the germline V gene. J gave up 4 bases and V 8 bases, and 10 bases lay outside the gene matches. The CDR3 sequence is CAIATLAEGETQYF. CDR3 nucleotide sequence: TGTGCCATCGCAACTCTAGCGGAGGGAGAGACCCAGTACTTC.

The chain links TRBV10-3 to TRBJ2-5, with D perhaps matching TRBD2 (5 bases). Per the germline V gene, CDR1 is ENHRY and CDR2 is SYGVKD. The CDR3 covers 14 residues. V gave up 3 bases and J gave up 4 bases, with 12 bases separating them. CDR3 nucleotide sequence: TGTGCCATCAGTGAAGGGAGTAAGGGAGAGACCCAGTACTTC. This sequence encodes CAISEGSKGETQYF.